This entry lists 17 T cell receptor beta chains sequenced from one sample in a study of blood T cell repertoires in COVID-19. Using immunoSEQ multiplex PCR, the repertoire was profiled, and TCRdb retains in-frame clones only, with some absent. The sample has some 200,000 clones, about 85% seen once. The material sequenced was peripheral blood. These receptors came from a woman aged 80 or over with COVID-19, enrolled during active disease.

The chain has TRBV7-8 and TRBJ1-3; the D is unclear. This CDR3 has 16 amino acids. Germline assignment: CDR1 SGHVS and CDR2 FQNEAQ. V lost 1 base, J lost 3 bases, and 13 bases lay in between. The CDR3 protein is CASSLEVERFGNTIYF. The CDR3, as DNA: TGTGCCAGCAGCTTAGAAGTGGAGAGATTTGGAAACACCATATATTTT.

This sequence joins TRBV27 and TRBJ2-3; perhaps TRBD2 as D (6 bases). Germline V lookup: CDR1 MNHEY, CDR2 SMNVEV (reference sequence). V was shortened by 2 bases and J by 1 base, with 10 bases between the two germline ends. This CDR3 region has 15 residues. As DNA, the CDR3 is TGTGCCAGCAGTTTAGGGAGGTTCGGCACAGATACGCAGTATTTT. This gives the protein CASSLGRFGTDTQYF.

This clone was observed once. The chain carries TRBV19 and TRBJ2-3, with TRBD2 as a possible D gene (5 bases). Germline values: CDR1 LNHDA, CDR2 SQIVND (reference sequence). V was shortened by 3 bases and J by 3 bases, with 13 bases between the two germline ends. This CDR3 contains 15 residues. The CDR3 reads CASSIQNTGTDTQYF. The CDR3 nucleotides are TGTGCCAGTAGTATCCAGAACACGGGGACAGATACGCAGTATTTT. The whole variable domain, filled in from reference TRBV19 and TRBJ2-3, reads DGGITQSPKYLFRKEGQNVTLSCEQNLNHDAMYWYRQDPGQGLRLIYYSQIVNDFQKGDIAEGYSVSREKKESFPLTVTSAQKNPTAFYLCASSIQNTGTDTQYFGPGTRLTVL.

For the CDR3, the DNA is TGTGCCAGCAGGGCGACTAGCGGCTACGAGCAGTACTTC. This gives the protein CASRATSGYEQYF. The chain is built from TRBV2 and TRBJ2-7; TRBD2 matches at 9 bases. The J segment lost 3 bases and the V segment lost 6 bases, leaving 3 bases of the junction unmatched. The CDR3 length is 13 residues. CDR1 is SNHLY and CDR2 is FYNNEI in the germline V gene.

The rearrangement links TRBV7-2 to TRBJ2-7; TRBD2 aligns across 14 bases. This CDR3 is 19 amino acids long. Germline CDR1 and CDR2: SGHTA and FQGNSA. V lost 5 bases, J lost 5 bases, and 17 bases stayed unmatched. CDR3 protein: CASSQRGRTSGGWRNEQYF. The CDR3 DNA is TGTGCCAGCAGCCAACGCGGAAGGACTAGCGGGGGGTGGCGGAACGAGCAGTACTTC.

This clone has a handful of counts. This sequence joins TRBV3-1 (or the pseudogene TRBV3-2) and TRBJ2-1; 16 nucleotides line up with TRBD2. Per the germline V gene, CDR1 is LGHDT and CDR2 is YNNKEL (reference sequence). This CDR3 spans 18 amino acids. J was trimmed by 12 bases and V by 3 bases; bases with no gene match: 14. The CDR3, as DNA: TGTGCCAGCAGCCACATTAGAGCCGGGACTAGCGGGGGGGCCTTGCAGTTCTTC. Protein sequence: CASSHIRAGTSGGALQFF.

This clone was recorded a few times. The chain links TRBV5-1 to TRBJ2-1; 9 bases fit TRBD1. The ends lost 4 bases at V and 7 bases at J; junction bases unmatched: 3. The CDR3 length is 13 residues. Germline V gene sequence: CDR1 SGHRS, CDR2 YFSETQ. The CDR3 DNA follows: TGCGCCAGCAGCGGGGGGACAGGGAATGAGCAGTTCTTC. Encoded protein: CASSGGTGNEQFF.

The CDR3 protein is CASSPSGNYNSPLHF. CDR3 in DNA: TGTGCCAGCAGCCCCTCGGGTAACTATAATTCACCCCTCCACTTT. V is TRBV28 and J is TRBJ1-6; D remains unclear. Germline V CDR1 and CDR2: MDHEN, SYDVKM. This CDR3 contains 15 residues. V was shortened by 6 bases and J by 3 bases, with 12 bases between the two germline ends. Looking up the rest from reference TRBV28 and TRBJ1-6 gives the full variable domain: DVKVTQSSRYLVKRTGEKVFLECVQDMDHENMFWYRQDPGLGLRLIYFSYDVKMKEKGDIPEGYSVSREKKERFSLILESASTNQTSMYLCASSPSGNYNSPLHFGNGTRLTVT.

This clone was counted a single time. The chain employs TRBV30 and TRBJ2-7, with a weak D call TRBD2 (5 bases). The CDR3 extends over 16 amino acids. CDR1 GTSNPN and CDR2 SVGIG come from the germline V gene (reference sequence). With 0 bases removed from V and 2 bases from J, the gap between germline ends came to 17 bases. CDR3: CAWSVEGRGFTYEQYF. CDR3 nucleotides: TGTGCCTGGAGTGTCGAGGGTCGGGGTTTCACCTACGAGCAGTACTTC.

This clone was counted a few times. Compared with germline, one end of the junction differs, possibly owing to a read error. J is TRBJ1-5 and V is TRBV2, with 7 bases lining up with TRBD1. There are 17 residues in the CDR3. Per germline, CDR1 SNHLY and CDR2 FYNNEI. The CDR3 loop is CASRTASGGTSNQPQHF. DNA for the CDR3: TGTGCCAGCAGGACCGCCTCAGGGGGAACGAGCAACCAGCCCCAGCATTTT.

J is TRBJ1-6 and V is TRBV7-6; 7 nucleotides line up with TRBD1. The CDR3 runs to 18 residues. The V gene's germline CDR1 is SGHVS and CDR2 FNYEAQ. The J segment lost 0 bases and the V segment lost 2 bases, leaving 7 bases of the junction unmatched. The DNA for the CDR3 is TGTGCCAGCAGCTTAAAAGGACAGGACTCCTCCTATAATTCACCCCTCCACTTT. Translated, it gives CASSLKGQDSSYNSPLHF.

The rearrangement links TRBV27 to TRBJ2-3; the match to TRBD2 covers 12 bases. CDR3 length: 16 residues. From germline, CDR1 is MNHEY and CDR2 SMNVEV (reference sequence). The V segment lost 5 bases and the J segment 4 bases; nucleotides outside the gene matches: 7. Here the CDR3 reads CASSPASGGASDTQYF. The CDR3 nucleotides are TGTGCCAGCAGTCCGGCTAGCGGGGGGGCCTCAGATACGCAGTATTTT.

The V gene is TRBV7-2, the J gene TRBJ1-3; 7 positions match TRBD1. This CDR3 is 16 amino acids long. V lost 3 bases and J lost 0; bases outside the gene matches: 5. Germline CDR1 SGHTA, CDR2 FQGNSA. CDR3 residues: CASSFTGQVSGNTIYF. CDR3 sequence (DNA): TGTGCCAGCAGCTTCACCGGACAGGTCTCTGGAAACACCATATATTTT.

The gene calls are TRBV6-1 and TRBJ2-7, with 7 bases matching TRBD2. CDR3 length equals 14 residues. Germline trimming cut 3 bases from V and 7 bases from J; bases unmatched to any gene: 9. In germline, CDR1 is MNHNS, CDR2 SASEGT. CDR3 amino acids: CASSEFSGEGEQYV. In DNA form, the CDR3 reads TGTGCCAGCAGTGAGTTCAGCGGGGAGGGAGAGCAGTACGTC.

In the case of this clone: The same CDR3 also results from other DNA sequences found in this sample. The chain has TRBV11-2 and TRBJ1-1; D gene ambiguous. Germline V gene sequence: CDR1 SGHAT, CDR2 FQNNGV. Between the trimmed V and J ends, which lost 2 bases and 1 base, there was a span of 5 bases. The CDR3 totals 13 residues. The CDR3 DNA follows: TGTGCCAGCAGCTTAACTGGGAACACTGAAGCTTTCTTT. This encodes CASSLTGNTEAFF.

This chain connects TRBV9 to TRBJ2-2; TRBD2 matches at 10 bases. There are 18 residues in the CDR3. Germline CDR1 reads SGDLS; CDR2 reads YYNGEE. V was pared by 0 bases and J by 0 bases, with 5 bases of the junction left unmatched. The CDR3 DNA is TGTGCCAGCAGCGTAGCCCTAGCGGGGGCCTCGAACACCGGGGAGCTGTTTTTT. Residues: CASSVALAGASNTGELFF.

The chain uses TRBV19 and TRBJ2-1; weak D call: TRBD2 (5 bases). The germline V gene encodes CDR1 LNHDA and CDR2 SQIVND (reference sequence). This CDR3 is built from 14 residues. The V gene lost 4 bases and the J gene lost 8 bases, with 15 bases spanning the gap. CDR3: CASSTPGGGDEQFF. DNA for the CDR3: TGTGCCAGTAGTACCCCCGGCGGAGGCGATGAGCAGTTCTTC.